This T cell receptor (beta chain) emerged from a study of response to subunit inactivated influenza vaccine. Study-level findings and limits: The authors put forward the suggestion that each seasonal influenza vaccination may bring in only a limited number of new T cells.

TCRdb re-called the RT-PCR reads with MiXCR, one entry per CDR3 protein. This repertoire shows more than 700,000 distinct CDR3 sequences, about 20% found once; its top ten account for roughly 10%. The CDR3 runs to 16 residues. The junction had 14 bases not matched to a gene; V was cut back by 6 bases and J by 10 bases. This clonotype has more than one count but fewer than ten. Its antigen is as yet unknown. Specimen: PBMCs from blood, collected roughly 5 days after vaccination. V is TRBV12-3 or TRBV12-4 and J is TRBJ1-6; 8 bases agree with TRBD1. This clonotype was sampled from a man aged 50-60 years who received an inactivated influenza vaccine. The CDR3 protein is CASSATGVAFGSPLHF. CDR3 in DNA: TGTGCCAGCAGCGCGACAGGGGTTGCATTTGGGTCACCCCTCCACTTT.